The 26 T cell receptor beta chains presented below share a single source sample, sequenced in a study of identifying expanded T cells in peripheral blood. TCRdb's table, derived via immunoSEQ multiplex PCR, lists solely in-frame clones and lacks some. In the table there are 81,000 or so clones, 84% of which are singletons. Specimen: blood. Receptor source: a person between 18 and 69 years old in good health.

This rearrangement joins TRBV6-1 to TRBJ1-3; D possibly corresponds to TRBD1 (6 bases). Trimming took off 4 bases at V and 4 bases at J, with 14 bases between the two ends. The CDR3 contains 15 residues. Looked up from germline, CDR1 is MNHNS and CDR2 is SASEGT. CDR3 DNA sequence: TGTGCCAGCAGTGGCGGGGGGCTCAGGGGAAACACCATATATTTT. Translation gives CASSGGGLRGNTIYF.

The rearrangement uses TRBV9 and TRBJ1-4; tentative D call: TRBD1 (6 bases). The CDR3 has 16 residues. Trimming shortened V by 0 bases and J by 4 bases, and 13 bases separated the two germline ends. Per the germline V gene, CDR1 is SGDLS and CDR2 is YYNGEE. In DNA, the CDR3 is TGTGCCAGCAGCGTAGGAGCAGGGGCCTTTAATGAAAAACTGTTTTTT. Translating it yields CASSVGAGAFNEKLFF.

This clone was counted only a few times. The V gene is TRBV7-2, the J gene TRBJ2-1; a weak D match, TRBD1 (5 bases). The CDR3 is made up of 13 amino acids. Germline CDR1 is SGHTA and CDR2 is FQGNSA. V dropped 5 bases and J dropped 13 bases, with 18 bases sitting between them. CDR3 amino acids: CASSDRIREDQFF. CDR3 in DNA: TGTGCCAGCAGCGATAGGATCAGGGAAGATCAGTTCTTC.

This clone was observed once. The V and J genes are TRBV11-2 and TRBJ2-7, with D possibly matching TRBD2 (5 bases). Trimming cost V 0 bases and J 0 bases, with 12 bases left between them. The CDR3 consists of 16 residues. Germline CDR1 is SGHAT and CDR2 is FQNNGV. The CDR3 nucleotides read TGTGCCAGCAGCTTAGATCATTTTGGGAGCTCCTACGAGCAGTACTTC. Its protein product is CASSLDHFGSSYEQYF.

Here the CDR3 reads CASSLQGFVDSPLHF. The CDR3 DNA follows: TGTGCCAGCAGCTTACAAGGGTTCGTGGATTCACCCCTCCACTTT. The chain joins TRBV7-2 to TRBJ1-6; D gene unclear. Germline V gives CDR1 SGHTA, CDR2 FQGNSA. V dropped 2 bases and J dropped 8 bases, with 13 bases sitting between them. The CDR3 length is 15 residues. Full variable domain (missing parts from reference TRBV7-2 and TRBJ1-6): GAGVSQSPSNKVTEKGKDVELRCDPISGHTALYWYRQSLGQGLEFLIYFQGNSAPDKSGLPSDRFSAERTGGSVSTLTIQRTQQEDSAVYLCASSLQGFVDSPLHFGNGTRLTVT.

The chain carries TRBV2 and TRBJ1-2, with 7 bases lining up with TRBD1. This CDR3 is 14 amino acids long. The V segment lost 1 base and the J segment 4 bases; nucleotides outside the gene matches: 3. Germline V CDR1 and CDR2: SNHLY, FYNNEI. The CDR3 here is CASSEGQGTYGYTF. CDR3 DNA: TGTGCCAGCAGTGAAGGACAGGGAACCTATGGCTACACCTTC.

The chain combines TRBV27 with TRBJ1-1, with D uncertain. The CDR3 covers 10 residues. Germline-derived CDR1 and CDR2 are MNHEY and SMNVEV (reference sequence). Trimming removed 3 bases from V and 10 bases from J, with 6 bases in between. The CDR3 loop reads CASSFNGAFF. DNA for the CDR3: TGTGCCAGCAGTTTCAACGGAGCTTTCTTT.

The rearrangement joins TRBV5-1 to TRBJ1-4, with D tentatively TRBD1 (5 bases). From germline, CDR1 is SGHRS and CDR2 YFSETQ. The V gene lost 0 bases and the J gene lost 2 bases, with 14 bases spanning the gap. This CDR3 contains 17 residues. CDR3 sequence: CASSLGTAGSTNEKLFF. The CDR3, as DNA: TGCGCCAGCAGCTTGGGTACCGCAGGGTCTACTAATGAAAAACTGTTTTTT.

The CDR3 region is CASSLLAAGLGGDIQYF. Here the CDR3 DNA reads TGTGCCAGCAGTTTATTGGCCGCGGGGTTAGGTGGTGACATTCAGTACTTC. V and J are TRBV28 and TRBJ2-4; the D gene is possibly TRBD2 (6 bases). V dropped 1 base and J dropped 8 bases, with 21 bases sitting between them. From germline, CDR1 is MDHEN and CDR2 SYDVKM. This CDR3 has 17 residues.

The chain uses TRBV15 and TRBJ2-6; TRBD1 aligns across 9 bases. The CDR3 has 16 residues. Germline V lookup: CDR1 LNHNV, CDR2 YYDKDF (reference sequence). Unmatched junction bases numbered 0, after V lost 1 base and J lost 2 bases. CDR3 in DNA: TGTGCCACCAGCAGAGGGGACAGGGCTGGGGCCAACGTCCTGACTTTC. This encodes CATSRGDRAGANVLTF.

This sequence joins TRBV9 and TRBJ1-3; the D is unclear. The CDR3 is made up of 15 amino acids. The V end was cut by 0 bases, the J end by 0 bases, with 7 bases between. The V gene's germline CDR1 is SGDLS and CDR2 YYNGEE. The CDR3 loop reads CASSVGAHSGNTIYF. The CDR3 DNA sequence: TGTGCCAGCAGCGTAGGCGCTCACTCTGGAAACACCATATATTTT.

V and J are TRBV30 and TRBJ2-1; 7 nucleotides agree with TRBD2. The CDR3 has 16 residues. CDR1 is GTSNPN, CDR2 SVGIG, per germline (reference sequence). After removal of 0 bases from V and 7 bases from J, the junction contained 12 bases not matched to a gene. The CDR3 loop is CAWSVPRRAGGNEQFF. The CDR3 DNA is TGTGCCTGGAGTGTTCCCCGGAGGGCCGGGGGGAATGAGCAGTTCTTC.

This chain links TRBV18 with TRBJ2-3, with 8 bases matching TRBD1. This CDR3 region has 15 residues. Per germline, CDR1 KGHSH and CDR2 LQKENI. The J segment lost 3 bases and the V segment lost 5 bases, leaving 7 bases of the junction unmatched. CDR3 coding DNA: TGTGCCAGCTCAATCGGGCAGGGGGCTACAGATACGCAGTATTTT. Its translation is CASSIGQGATDTQYF.

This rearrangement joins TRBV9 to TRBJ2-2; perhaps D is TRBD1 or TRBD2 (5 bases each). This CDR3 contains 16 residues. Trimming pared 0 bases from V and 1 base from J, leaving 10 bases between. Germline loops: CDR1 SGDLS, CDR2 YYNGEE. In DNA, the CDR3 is TGTGCCAGCAGCGTAGACCTGGGGGTGAACACCGGGGAGCTGTTTTTT. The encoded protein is CASSVDLGVNTGELFF.

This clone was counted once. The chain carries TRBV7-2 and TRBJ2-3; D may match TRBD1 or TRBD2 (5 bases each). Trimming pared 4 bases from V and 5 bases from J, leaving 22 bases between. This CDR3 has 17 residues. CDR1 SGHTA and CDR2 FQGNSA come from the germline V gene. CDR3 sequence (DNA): TGTGCCAGCAGCTCTCACTCTTGGGACCCCACGGGAGATACGCAGTATTTT. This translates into CASSSHSWDPTGDTQYF.

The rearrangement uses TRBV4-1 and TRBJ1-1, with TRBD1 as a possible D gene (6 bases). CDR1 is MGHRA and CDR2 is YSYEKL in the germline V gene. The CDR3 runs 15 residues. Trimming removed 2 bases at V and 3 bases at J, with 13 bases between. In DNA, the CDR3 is TGCGCCAGCAGCCAATTCCAGCAGGGGTACACTGAAGCTTTCTTT. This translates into CASSQFQQGYTEAFF.

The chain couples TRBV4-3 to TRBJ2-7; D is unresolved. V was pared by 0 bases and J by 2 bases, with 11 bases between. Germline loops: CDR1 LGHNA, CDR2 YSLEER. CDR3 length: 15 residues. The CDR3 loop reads CASSQDSPGPYEQYF. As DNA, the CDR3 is TGCGCCAGCAGCCAAGATAGCCCTGGGCCCTACGAGCAGTACTTC.

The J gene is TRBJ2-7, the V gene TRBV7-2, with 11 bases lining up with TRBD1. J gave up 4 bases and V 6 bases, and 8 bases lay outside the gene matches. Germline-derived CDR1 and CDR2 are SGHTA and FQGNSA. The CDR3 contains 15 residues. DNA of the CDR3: TGTGCCAGCAGTACTTGGACAGGGGGCGTTTACGAGCAGTACTTC. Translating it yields CASSTWTGGVYEQYF.

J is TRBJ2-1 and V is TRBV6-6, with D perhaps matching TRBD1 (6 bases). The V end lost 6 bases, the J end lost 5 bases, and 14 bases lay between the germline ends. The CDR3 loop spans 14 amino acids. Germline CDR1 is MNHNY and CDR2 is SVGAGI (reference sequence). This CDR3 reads CASSTLDSHNEQFF. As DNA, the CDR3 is TGTGCCAGCAGCACCCTGGACAGCCACAATGAGCAGTTCTTC.

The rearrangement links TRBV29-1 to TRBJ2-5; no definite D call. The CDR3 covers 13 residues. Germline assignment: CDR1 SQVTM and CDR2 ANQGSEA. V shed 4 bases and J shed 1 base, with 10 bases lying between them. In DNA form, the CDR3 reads TGCAGCGTTGCGGTGGCAGCCCAAGAGACCCAGTACTTC. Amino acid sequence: CSVAVAAQETQYF.

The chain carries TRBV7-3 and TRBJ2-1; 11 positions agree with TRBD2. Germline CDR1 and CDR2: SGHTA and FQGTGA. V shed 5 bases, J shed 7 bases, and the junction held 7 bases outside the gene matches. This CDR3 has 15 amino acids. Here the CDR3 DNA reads TGTGCCAGCAGCCCAACTAGCGGGAGCCCGAATGAGCAGTTCTTC. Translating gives CASSPTSGSPNEQFF. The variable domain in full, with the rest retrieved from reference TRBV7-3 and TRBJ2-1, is GAGVSQTPSNKVTEKGKYVELRCDPISGHTALYWYRQSLGQGPEFLIYFQGTGAADDSGLPNDRFFAVRPEGSVSTLKIQRTERGDSAVYLCASSPTSGSPNEQFFGPGTRLTVL.

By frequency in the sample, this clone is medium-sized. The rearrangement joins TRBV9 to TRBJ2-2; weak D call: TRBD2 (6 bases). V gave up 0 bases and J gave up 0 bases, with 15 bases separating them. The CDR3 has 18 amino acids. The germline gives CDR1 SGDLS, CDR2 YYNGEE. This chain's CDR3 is CASSVAWSGTANTGELFF. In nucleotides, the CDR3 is TGTGCCAGCAGCGTAGCTTGGTCTGGGACTGCGAACACCGGGGAGCTGTTTTTT.

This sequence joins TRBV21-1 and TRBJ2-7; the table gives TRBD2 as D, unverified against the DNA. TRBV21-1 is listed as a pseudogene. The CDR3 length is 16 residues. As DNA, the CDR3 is TGTGCCAGCAGCAATATGGGGGGAATGTTCCCCTACGAGCAGTACTTC. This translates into CASSNMGGMFPYEQYF.

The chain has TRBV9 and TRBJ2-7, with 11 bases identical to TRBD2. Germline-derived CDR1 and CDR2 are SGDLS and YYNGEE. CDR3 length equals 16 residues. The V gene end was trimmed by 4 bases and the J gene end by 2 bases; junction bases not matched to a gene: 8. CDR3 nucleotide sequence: TGTGCCAGCAGCTCGCGGACTAGCGGGTCTACCTACGAGCAGTACTTC. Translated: CASSSRTSGSTYEQYF.

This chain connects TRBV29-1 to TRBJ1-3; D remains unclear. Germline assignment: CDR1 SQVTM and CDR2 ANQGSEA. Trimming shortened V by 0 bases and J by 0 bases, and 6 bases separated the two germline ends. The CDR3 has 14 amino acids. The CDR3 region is CSVEEGNSGNTIYF. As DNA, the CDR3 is TGCAGCGTTGAAGAAGGGAACTCTGGAAACACCATATATTTT.

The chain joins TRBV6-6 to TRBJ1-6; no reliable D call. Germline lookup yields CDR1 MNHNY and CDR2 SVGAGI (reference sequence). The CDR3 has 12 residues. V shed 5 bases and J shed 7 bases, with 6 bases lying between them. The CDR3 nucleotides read TGTGCCAGCAGTAGCGGGAATTCACCCCTCCACTTT. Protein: CASSSGNSPLHF.